The TCR beta chain described here comes from a study of blood T cells in healthy people across ages. General observations from the study: Naive CD4+ cell counts and diversity both ran higher in long-lived than in aged donors.

Remarks on this clonotype: What it binds is unknown.

This CDR3 region has 13 residues. Looked up from germline, CDR1 is DFQATT and CDR2 is SNEGSKA (reference sequence). The junction had 4 bases not matched to a gene; V was cut back by 4 bases and J by 5 bases. Sample donors were healthy Caucasian individuals that came from Russia, aged roughly 6 to 95. Through a sample-barcoded 5' primer and a J-beta primer mix, a second PCR was run for 7 to 11 cycles. TCRdb recomputed calls from the 5' RACE reads with MiXCR, one row per CDR3 protein. Of 650,000 to 1,000,000 distinct CDR3 sequences detected, around half appear once; the ten largest clones hold 15% to 20%.

The rearrangement uses TRBV20-1 and TRBJ2-3; 9 bases map to TRBD1. This TCR derives from a man of 80 years or more in good health. The sequencing input was blood. The CDR3 coding sequence is TGCAGTGCTACTGGGACAGGGAGAGATACGCAGTATTTT. Its translation is CSATGTGRDTQYF.